These 25 T cell receptor beta chains originate from one sample sequenced in a study of a mutant IDH1 vaccine in newly diagnosed glioma. Which antigens these TCRs recognize remains unknown. Clones were sequenced by immunoSEQ multiplex PCR, and TCRdb holds only the in-frame ones, with some missing. The sample records about 40,000 clones, around 84% being singletons. Described time point: week 11, during vaccination. Vaccination used 300 ug of mutant IDH1 20-mer peptide per dose, with topical imiquimod. Sequenced material: PBMCs, taken from a glioma patient whose treatment included an IDH1 peptide vaccine. Receptor source: a man aged 35 to 55 with glioma.

This rearrangement joins TRBV19 to TRBJ2-7; no reliable D call. This CDR3 contains 13 residues. Trimming pared 4 bases from V and 7 bases from J, leaving 14 bases between. Germline loops: CDR1 LNHDA, CDR2 SQIVND (reference sequence). CDR3 sequence reads: CASSTRPPTEQYF. The CDR3 DNA follows: TGTGCCAGTAGTACGCGTCCGCCCACTGAGCAGTACTTC.

The chain employs TRBV6-5 and TRBJ1-2; 7 bases are a match to TRBD1. J lost 4 bases, V lost 6 bases, and 5 bases had no gene match. Germline loops: CDR1 MNHEY, CDR2 SVGAGI. This CDR3 contains 13 residues. In DNA form, the CDR3 reads TGTGCCAGCAGGGCACAGGGGCCCTATGGCTACACCTTC. Translated, it gives CASRAQGPYGYTF.

The J gene is TRBJ2-7, the V gene TRBV4-1; 8 bases line up with TRBD1. The germline V gene has CDR1 MGHRA and CDR2 YSYEKL. Trimming at V came to 0 bases and at J to 3 bases, leaving 4 bases not matched to a gene. There are 15 residues in the CDR3. The CDR3, as DNA: TGCGCCAGCAGCCAAGAGGCAGGGGGCGGCTACGAGCAGTACTTC. Translation: CASSQEAGGGYEQYF.

The rearrangement uses TRBV6-6 and TRBJ2-6; D is unresolved. The CDR3 contains 15 residues. V was cut by 6 bases and J by 0 bases, with 9 bases left in between. Germline lookup yields CDR1 MNHNY and CDR2 SVGAGI (reference sequence). The CDR3 loop reads CASSRGASGANVLTF. CDR3 in DNA: TGTGCCAGCAGCCGAGGCGCCTCTGGGGCCAACGTCCTGACTTTC.

The J gene is TRBJ1-2, the V gene TRBV25-1; 8 nucleotides align to TRBD1. The germline CDR1 and CDR2 sequences are MGHDK and SYGVNS. The CDR3 extends over 14 amino acids. After removal of 3 bases from V and 4 bases from J, the junction contained 4 bases not matched to a gene. CDR3 residues: CASSDLTGAYGYTF. In DNA form, the CDR3 reads TGTGCCAGCAGTGATCTGACAGGGGCCTATGGCTACACCTTC.

The chain carries TRBV7-9 and TRBJ2-1; 7 bases line up with TRBD2. Trimming removed 8 bases from V and 8 bases from J; junction bases left unmatched: 9. CDR1 is SEHNR and CDR2 is FQNEAQ in the germline V gene (reference sequence). The CDR3 sequence is 13 residues long. In DNA form, the CDR3 reads TGTGCCAGCGTGAGGGAGGGCGAGGATGAGCAGTTCTTC. Translated, it gives CASVREGEDEQFF.

The chain recombines TRBV7-2 with TRBJ2-7; the D gene is possibly TRBD2 (6 bases). The V end was cut by 1 base, the J end by 4 bases, with 20 bases between. The CDR3 is 17 residues long. Germline V gene lookup returns CDR1 SGHTA and CDR2 FQGNSA. In DNA form, the CDR3 reads TGTGCCAGCAGCTTAGAACCGGGGGTCCGAGTCGCATACGAGCAGTACTTC. Residues: CASSLEPGVRVAYEQYF. Full variable domain (remainder filled in from reference TRBV7-2 and TRBJ2-7): GAGVSQSPSNKVTEKGKDVELRCDPISGHTALYWYRQSLGQGLEFLIYFQGNSAPDKSGLPSDRFSAERTGGSVSTLTIQRTQQEDSAVYLCASSLEPGVRVAYEQYFGPGTRLTVT.

The CDR3 coding sequence is TGTGCCAGCACCCTTCTTAGGGAGCAGTTCTTC. Amino acids: CASTLLREQFF. The chain links TRBV5-4 to TRBJ2-1; D remains unclear. The CDR3 sequence is 11 residues long. Per germline, CDR1 SGHNT and CDR2 YYREEE (reference sequence). Trimming removed 6 bases from V and 10 bases from J, with 11 bases in between.

The chain combines TRBV25-1 with TRBJ2-2; D tentatively fits TRBD1 or TRBD2 (5 bases each). Germline CDR1 is MGHDK and CDR2 is SYGVNS. Trimming cost V 7 bases and J 4 bases, with 16 bases left between them. The length of the CDR3 is 15 residues. This CDR3 is CASTRMGRITGELFF. CDR3 nucleotide sequence: TGTGCCAGCACTAGAATGGGACGGATCACCGGGGAGCTGTTTTTT. Using reference TRBV25-1 and TRBJ2-2 for the parts outside the CDR3, the full variable domain is EADIYQTPRYLVIGTGKKITLECSQTMGHDKMYWYQQDPGMELHLIHYSYGVNSTEKGDLSSESTVSRIRTEHFPLTLESARPSHTSQYLCASTRMGRITGELFFGEGSRLTVL.

The genes are TRBV25-1 and TRBJ2-6; D is ambiguous. The CDR3 has 12 residues. The germline V gene has CDR1 MGHDK and CDR2 SYGVNS. V lost 6 bases and J 4 bases, leaving 4 bases between the germline ends. The CDR3 DNA reads TGTGCCAGCAGAGGAGGGGCCAACGTCCTGACTTTC. Translation: CASRGGANVLTF.

This clone was observed a single time. The chain uses TRBV25-1 and TRBJ2-5; 7 bases map to TRBD2. In germline, CDR1 is MGHDK, CDR2 SYGVNS. The V segment lost 6 bases and the J segment 2 bases; nucleotides outside the gene matches: 6. The CDR3 sequence is 14 residues long. CDR3 in DNA: TGTGCCAGCAGCCCGGGGGGTGCACAAGAGACCCAGTACTTC. Its protein is CASSPGGAQETQYF.

This sequence joins TRBV19 and TRBJ1-2; 9 bases line up with TRBD1. V lost 3 bases, J lost 8 bases, and 4 bases stayed unmatched. Germline CDR1 and CDR2: LNHDA and SQIVND (reference sequence). This CDR3 comprises 13 residues. This CDR3 is CASSINRGQGYTF. In DNA form, the CDR3 reads TGTGCCAGTAGTATCAACAGGGGGCAAGGCTACACCTTC.

V usage is TRBV11-1 and J usage is TRBJ1-1; D might be TRBD1 (6 bases). The V gene's germline CDR1 is SGHAT and CDR2 FQDESV (reference sequence). CDR3 length: 15 residues. Trimming left V 5 bases short and J 6 bases short, with 19 bases between. The CDR3 coding sequence is TGTGCCAGCAGCCCAACCAGGGGTAGAAGGGCTGAAGCTTTCTTT. Translating it yields CASSPTRGRRAEAFF.

This rearrangement joins TRBV7-8 to TRBJ1-5; 7 bases agree with TRBD1. The CDR3 runs 15 residues. Germline CDR1 SGHVS, CDR2 FQNEAQ. J lost 1 base, V lost 5 bases, and 5 bases had no gene match. CDR3 bases: TGTGCCAGCAGCCTGGGCAGGGGGAGCAATCAGCCCCAGCATTTT. Protein: CASSLGRGSNQPQHF. Full variable domain (rest looked up from reference TRBV7-8 and TRBJ1-5): GAGVSQSPRYKVAKRGQDVALRCDPISGHVSLFWYQQALGQGPEFLTYFQNEAQLDKSGLPSDRFFAERPEGSVSTLKIQRTQQEDSAVYLCASSLGRGSNQPQHFGDGTRLSIL.

The chain couples TRBV7-2 to TRBJ2-5; D not certain. Germline V lookup: CDR1 SGHTA, CDR2 FQGNSA. The CDR3 covers 15 residues. With 1 base removed from V and 1 base from J, the gap between germline ends came to 10 bases. The CDR3 coding sequence is TGTGCCAGCAGCTTAGGGTGGCAGATCCAAGAGACCCAGTACTTC. Protein: CASSLGWQIQETQYF.

This clone was seen a handful of times. V gene TRBV19 combines with J gene TRBJ2-7, with 8 bases aligning to TRBD2. V gave up 6 bases and J gave up 5 bases; unmatched junction bases: 9. Per germline, CDR1 LNHDA and CDR2 SQIVND (reference sequence). The CDR3 has 14 residues. CDR3 sequence reads: CASRAAGAWDEQYF. CDR3 in DNA: TGTGCCAGTAGGGCAGCGGGAGCGTGGGACGAGCAGTACTTC.

The chain uses TRBV6-5 and TRBJ2-3; 7 bases map to TRBD1. Germline lookup yields CDR1 MNHEY and CDR2 SVGAGI. This CDR3 contains 14 residues. V lost 7 bases, J lost 4 bases, and 8 bases stayed unmatched. The DNA of the CDR3 is TGTGCCAGCACAGAGACAGGGTTTGCAGATACGCAGTATTTT. This translates into CASTETGFADTQYF.

The V call is TRBV4-1, the J call TRBJ2-5; maybe TRBD2 (6 bases). V lost 1 base, J lost 6 bases, and 12 bases lay in between. CDR1 and CDR2 (germline): MGHRA, YSYEKL. The CDR3 sequence is 14 residues long. CDR3 bases: TGCGCCAGCAGCCAAGTCACGGGCGGGAAGACCCAGTACTTC. Protein product: CASSQVTGGKTQYF.

J is TRBJ1-1 and V is TRBV6-6, with 10 bases that match TRBD1. Germline V lookup: CDR1 MNHNY, CDR2 SVGAGI (reference sequence). V shed 5 bases, J shed 2 bases, and the junction held 8 bases outside the gene matches. This CDR3 has 16 residues. The CDR3 region is CASSLGTGAINTEAFF. In DNA form, the CDR3 reads TGTGCCAGCAGTCTCGGGACAGGGGCCATAAACACTGAAGCTTTCTTT.

The chain is built from TRBV7-2 and TRBJ2-7; D perhaps matches TRBD1 (5 bases). This CDR3 has 14 amino acids. The V and J ends lost 5 bases and 7 bases respectively, with 18 bases between them. Germline values: CDR1 SGHTA, CDR2 FQGNSA. The CDR3 spells CASSPSAGLGEQYF. DNA of the CDR3: TGTGCCAGCAGCCCCTCCGCAGGGTTGGGAGAGCAGTACTTC. Full variable domain (rest looked up from reference TRBV7-2 and TRBJ2-7): GAGVSQSPSNKVTEKGKDVELRCDPISGHTALYWYRQSLGQGLEFLIYFQGNSAPDKSGLPSDRFSAERTGGSVSTLTIQRTQQEDSAVYLCASSPSAGLGEQYFGPGTRLTVT.

The chain employs TRBV21-1 and TRBJ2-7; the D call TRBD2 from the table was never checked on the DNA. TRBV21-1 has pseudogene status. The CDR3 runs to 13 residues. CDR3 loop: CASNGTSKNEQYF. The CDR3 nucleotides read TGTGCCAGCAACGGGACTAGCAAGAACGAGCAGTACTTC.

This clone was recorded once. The chain employs TRBV5-4 and TRBJ2-7; 11 bases are shared with TRBD2. The CDR3 is 14 residues long. Germline V gene lookup returns CDR1 SGHNT and CDR2 YYREEE (reference sequence). V lost 2 bases and J lost 6; bases outside the gene matches: 4. DNA for the CDR3: TGTGCCAGCAGCTTTAGGGGACTAGCGGCCGAGCAGTACTTC. Translated: CASSFRGLAAEQYF.

The rearrangement uses TRBV29-1 and TRBJ2-6; the D call may be TRBD1 or TRBD2 (5 bases each). Trimming took 6 bases from V and 0 from J, leaving 9 bases between them. There are 14 residues in the CDR3. The germline V gene has CDR1 SQVTM and CDR2 ANQGSEA. CDR3 in amino acids: CSVFGASGANVLTF. DNA for the CDR3: TGCAGCGTCTTCGGGGCCTCTGGGGCCAACGTCCTGACTTTC.

The J gene is TRBJ1-5, the V gene TRBV7-2; no clear D gene. V was trimmed by 5 bases and J by 7 bases, leaving 15 bases between them. Germline V CDR1 and CDR2: SGHTA, FQGNSA. The CDR3 loop spans 14 amino acids. The CDR3 spells CASSPSTGGQPQHF. In nucleotides, the CDR3 is TGTGCCAGCAGCCCGTCGACGGGCGGGCAGCCCCAGCATTTT. Full variable domain (missing parts from reference TRBV7-2 and TRBJ1-5): GAGVSQSPSNKVTEKGKDVELRCDPISGHTALYWYRQSLGQGLEFLIYFQGNSAPDKSGLPSDRFSAERTGGSVSTLTIQRTQQEDSAVYLCASSPSTGGQPQHFGDGTRLSIL.

The chain couples TRBV5-4 to TRBJ1-1; 8 nucleotides agree with TRBD1. V was pared by 3 bases and J by 0 bases, with 13 bases of the junction left unmatched. The CDR3 contains 18 residues. Per the germline V gene, CDR1 is SGHNT and CDR2 is YYREEE (reference sequence). This chain's CDR3 is CASSWRAGGQRMNTEAFF. The CDR3 DNA sequence: TGTGCCAGCAGCTGGCGGGCAGGGGGCCAGAGAATGAACACTGAAGCTTTCTTT.